This T cell receptor (beta chain) is drawn from a study of CD8 T cells in Susac syndrome. A note on this clonotype: What it binds is not known.

Per germline, CDR1 LGHDT and CDR2 YNNKEL (reference sequence). The CDR3 loop spans 14 amino acids. V lost 4 bases to trimming and J lost 1 base, with 10 bases between them. With random hexamers, reverse transcription was performed on roughly 0.5 to 1 ug of RNA. TCRdb fed the immunoSEQ multiplex PCR reads into MiXCR, producing one record per CDR3 protein. The table includes around 62,000 distinct CDR3 sequences, around 94% detected once. Negative isolation yielded CD4+ and CD8+ T cells, and FACS enriched TEMRA cells. Study findings and constraints: Individuals included in the TCR sequencing and HLA analysis were acknowledged by the study to be relatively few in number.

The chain couples TRBV3-1 to TRBJ1-1; D remains unclear. The clonotype originates from a human donor in good health. Sequencing used CD8+ T cells from PBMCs. This CDR3 reads CASSPPEANTEAFF. The CDR3 nucleotides are TGTGCCAGCAGCCCCCCGGAGGCGAACACTGAAGCTTTCTTT.